The T cell receptor (beta chain) under discussion was sequenced for a study of blood T cells in healthy people across ages. Study results and caveats: The long-lived group displayed more naive CD4+ cells, plus higher diversity, than the aged donors did. Using unsorted PBMCs precluded a conclusive naive versus antigen-experienced comparison.

Alongside a J-beta primer mix, a sample-barcoded 5' primer served in a second PCR lasting about 7 to 12 cycles. TCRdb ran MiXCR on the 5' RACE reads and lists one entry per CDR3 protein. Among about 1,600,000 distinct CDR3 sequences, around 42% were seen once, and the ten largest hold roughly 7.9%. Healthy Russian Caucasian donors spanned ages about 6 to 100 years. Per sample, no less than 5 micrograms of total RNA were extracted. Only a few counts were recorded for this clonotype. The antigen remains undetermined. The origin of this receptor is a woman aged 18-30 years in good health. Material: blood.

The DNA for the CDR3 is TGTGCCAGCAGCCCTGGGACAGGGGAAAAGATAGGCTACACCTTC. This sequence encodes CASSPGTGEKIGYTF. This chain links TRBV7-3 with TRBJ1-2, with 10 nucleotides matching TRBD1. This CDR3 comprises 15 residues. The junction had 11 bases not matched to a gene; V was cut back by 5 bases and J by 8 bases. Germline V gene lookup returns CDR1 SGHTA and CDR2 FQGTGA.